The 25 T cell receptor beta chains given below trace back to one sample, sequenced in a study of blood T cell repertoires in COVID-19. Only in-frame clones appear in the TCRdb table, and some are missing; sequencing was by immunoSEQ multiplex PCR. The sample contains roughly 350,000 clones, more than 75% of which appear only once. Sequencing input: peripheral blood. The receptors were gathered from a woman aged 50 to 60 with active or convalescent COVID-19.

The chain employs TRBV5-1 and TRBJ2-6; D is possibly TRBD2 (5 bases). This CDR3 region has 16 residues. V lost 7 bases and J 0 bases, leaving 14 bases between the germline ends. From germline, CDR1 is SGHRS and CDR2 YFSETQ. CDR3 sequence: CASGIGKSSGANVLTF. The CDR3 bases are TGCGCCAGCGGAATCGGGAAAAGCTCTGGGGCCAACGTCCTGACTTTC.

The CDR3 region has the DNA TGTGCCAGCACTTCTCCGGGACAGGGTACTTTTGGCGGGGAGCTGTTTTTT. This translates into CASTSPGQGTFGGELFF. The chain has TRBV2 and TRBJ2-2; 9 bases map to TRBD1. Germline values: CDR1 SNHLY, CDR2 FYNNEI. The ends lost 7 bases at V and 7 bases at J; junction bases unmatched: 16. This CDR3 has 17 amino acids.

This clone was counted a few times. The chain employs TRBV10-3 and TRBJ1-5; D possibly corresponds to TRBD1 (5 bases). This CDR3 contains 15 residues. Germline V gene data show CDR1 as ENHRY and CDR2 as SYGVKD. Trimming took off 0 bases at V and 4 bases at J, with 10 bases between the two ends. CDR3 sequence: CAISESGLPNQPQHF. The CDR3 bases are TGTGCCATCAGTGAGTCGGGACTACCAAATCAGCCCCAGCATTTT.

The J gene is TRBJ2-1, the V gene TRBV14; 10 positions match TRBD1. The CDR3 extends over 13 amino acids. Germline loops: CDR1 SGHDN, CDR2 FVKESK. With 8 bases clipped from V and 3 bases from J, the junction kept 1 base outside the gene matches. The CDR3 is CASRDRGYNEQFF. The CDR3 bases are TGTGCCAGCCGGGACAGGGGCTACAATGAGCAGTTCTTC.

The V and J genes are TRBV11-3 and TRBJ2-1; 8 bases agree with TRBD2. Trimming took 2 bases from V and 1 from J; bases not matched to a gene: 1. The CDR3 spans 15 residues. Germline V lookup: CDR1 SGHNT, CDR2 YENEEA. The DNA for the CDR3 is TGTGCCAGCAGCTTACGGGGGGGTTCCTACAATGAGCAGTTCTTC. Its translation: CASSLRGGSYNEQFF.

The J gene is TRBJ2-3, the V gene TRBV25-1, with 9 bases that match TRBD1. CDR1 is MGHDK, CDR2 SYGVNS, per germline. V shed 10 bases and J 5 bases; nucleotides not matched to a gene: 10. The CDR3 loop spans 14 amino acids. The CDR3 DNA reads as TGTGCCACTACGGACAGGGGCGCGGGAGATACGCAGTATTTT. Translated: CATTDRGAGDTQYF.

The genes are TRBV6-5 and TRBJ1-1; perhaps TRBD1 as D (5 bases). The CDR3 spans 13 residues. V was pared by 3 bases and J by 7 bases, with 12 bases between. From germline, CDR1 is MNHEY and CDR2 SVGAGI. In DNA, the CDR3 is TGTGCCAGCAGTTATATGGGCAGGGATGAAGCTTTCTTT. It encodes CASSYMGRDEAFF.

In the case of this clone: The junction and the germline gene differ at one end; a read error may be behind it. V and J are TRBV6-5 and TRBJ1-1; no clear D gene. Germline CDR1 and CDR2: MNHEY and SVGAGI. The CDR3 runs to 10 residues. The DNA for the CDR3 is TGTGCCAGTATGGAGGGTGAGGTCCGCTTT. Its translation: CASMEGEVRF.

The CDR3 protein is CASSPRGQSGTSGRPDNEQFF. CDR3 sequence (DNA): TGTGCCAGTAGTCCTAGGGGGCAGTCCGGGACTAGCGGGAGGCCTGACAATGAGCAGTTCTTC. The V call is TRBV19, the J call TRBJ2-1, with 15 nucleotides matching TRBD2. V dropped 5 bases and J dropped 5; count of bases not matched to a gene: 19. The CDR3 sequence is 21 residues long. The germline V gene has CDR1 LNHDA and CDR2 SQIVND (reference sequence).

This clone was seen more than once but under ten times. The chain has TRBV29-1 and TRBJ1-1; 7 positions agree with TRBD1. With V trimmed by 5 bases and J by 1 base, 10 bases remained unmatched. The CDR3 spans 15 residues. CDR1 SQVTM and CDR2 ANQGSEA come from the germline V gene. Here the CDR3 reads CSVHLRQGRNTEAFF. CDR3 DNA sequence: TGCAGCGTTCACTTGCGACAGGGAAGGAACACTGAAGCTTTCTTT.

The CDR3 sequence is CAWSVRPNTGELFF. The CDR3 bases are TGTGCCTGGAGTGTTCGTCCGAACACCGGGGAGCTGTTTTTT. The rearrangement uses TRBV30 and TRBJ2-2; D gene uncertain. V lost 0 bases, J lost 0 bases, and 5 bases lay in between. The CDR3 covers 14 residues. Looked up from germline, CDR1 is GTSNPN and CDR2 is SVGIG (reference sequence).

This chain joins TRBV27 and TRBJ1-1; 7 nucleotides align to TRBD1. The V and J ends lost 2 bases and 6 bases, in that order; junction bases with no gene match: 9. The CDR3 covers 15 residues. Germline lookup yields CDR1 MNHEY and CDR2 SMNVEV (reference sequence). CDR3 nucleotides: TGTGCCAGCAGTTTACCGGGACAGAAGGACTCTGAAGCTTTCTTT. It specifies CASSLPGQKDSEAFF.

This clone was seen just once. This chain links TRBV11-2 with TRBJ1-1, with a weak D call TRBD1 (5 bases). Germline V gives CDR1 SGHAT, CDR2 FQNNGV. The CDR3 is 17 residues long. V was cut by 3 bases and J by 2 bases, with 19 bases left in between. The DNA of the CDR3 is TGTGCCAGCAGCTTTTTGGAAGGGGTAGGCTTAAACACTGAAGCTTTCTTT. Protein: CASSFLEGVGLNTEAFF.

The chain couples TRBV7-9 to TRBJ2-3, with 7 bases matching TRBD2. Germline V CDR1 and CDR2: SEHNR, FQNEAQ (reference sequence). J lost 4 bases, V lost 5 bases, and 21 bases had no gene match. The CDR3 loop spans 19 amino acids. As DNA, the CDR3 is TGTGCCAGCAGCGTCGTGGAGTTAAAGGCGGGAGAGTTAGCAGATACGCAGTATTTT. As protein: CASSVVELKAGELADTQYF. Together with reference TRBV7-9 and TRBJ2-3, the CDR3 gives the full variable domain: DTGVSQNPRHKITKRGQNVTFRCDPISEHNRLYWYRQTLGQGPEFLTYFQNEAQLEKSRLLSDRFSAERPKGSFSTLEIQRTEQGDSAMYLCASSVVELKAGELADTQYFGPGTRLTVL.

The V and J genes are TRBV6-4 and TRBJ2-7; 8 bases are a match to TRBD2. The CDR3 loop spans 12 amino acids. The V gene's germline CDR1 is MRHNA and CDR2 SNTAGT. Trimming took 11 bases from V and 5 from J; bases not matched to a gene: 8. This CDR3 is CAPGGVSDEQYF. The CDR3 coding sequence is TGTGCCCCCGGGGGGGTATCTGACGAGCAGTACTTC.

V usage is TRBV19 and J usage is TRBJ2-7; the match to TRBD1 covers 7 bases. Unmatched junction bases numbered 11, after V lost 3 bases and J lost 3 bases. Germline values: CDR1 LNHDA, CDR2 SQIVND (reference sequence). The CDR3 covers 16 residues. The CDR3 reads CASSIGGQASLYEQYF. Here the CDR3 DNA reads TGTGCCAGTAGTATCGGAGGACAGGCAAGCCTCTACGAGCAGTACTTC.

V is TRBV14 and J is TRBJ1-6; 7 bases agree with TRBD1. The CDR3 totals 15 residues. CDR1 and CDR2 from the germline V gene are SGHDN and FVKESK. Trimming took 3 bases from V and 7 from J; bases not matched to a gene: 6. The CDR3 region has the DNA TGTGCCAGCAGCCACGACAGGGTCGGCAATTCACCCCTCCACTTT. It encodes CASSHDRVGNSPLHF.

This chain links TRBV5-1 with TRBJ2-3; 8 bases match TRBD1. Per the germline V gene, CDR1 is SGHRS and CDR2 is YFSETQ. The CDR3 has 15 residues. V gave up 7 bases and J gave up 4 bases; unmatched junction bases: 11. In nucleotides, the CDR3 is TGCGCCAGCTCGCCAGGGGGCGCGGGTGCAGATACGCAGTATTTT. Its protein product is CASSPGGAGADTQYF.

The CDR3 protein is CASNFIASNEQFF. The CDR3 nucleotides read TGTGCCAGCAATTTCATAGCTTCCAATGAGCAGTTCTTC. The gene calls are TRBV2 and TRBJ2-1, with D uncertain. The CDR3 runs to 13 residues. The germline V gene encodes CDR1 SNHLY and CDR2 FYNNEI. V shed 7 bases and J shed 6 bases, with 13 bases lying between them. The full variable domain, rest sourced from reference TRBV2 and TRBJ2-1, is EPEVTQTPSHQVTQMGQEVILRCVPISNHLYFYWYRQILGQKVEFLVSFYNNEISEKSEIFDDQFSVERPDGSNFTLKIRSTKLEDSAMYFCASNFIASNEQFFGPGTRLTVL.

In its sample, this clone was seen once. The rearrangement uses TRBV9 and TRBJ2-1; TRBD2 matches 8 bases. The germline V gene has CDR1 SGDLS and CDR2 YYNGEE. This CDR3 is 16 amino acids long. Trimming took 2 bases from V and 0 from J; bases not matched to a gene: 4. The CDR3 spells CASSVTSGNSYNEQFF. In DNA form, the CDR3 reads TGTGCCAGCAGCGTCACTAGCGGCAACTCCTACAATGAGCAGTTCTTC. Drawing the rest from reference TRBV9 and TRBJ2-1, the complete variable domain is DSGVTQTPKHLITATGQRVTLRCSPRSGDLSVYWYQQSLDQGLQFLIQYYNGEERAKGNILERFSAQQFPDLHSELNLSSLELGDSALYFCASSVTSGNSYNEQFFGPGTRLTVL.

The chain links TRBV19 to TRBJ1-5; perhaps TRBD1 as D (6 bases). This CDR3 contains 15 residues. Trimming removed 3 bases from V and 1 base from J, with 10 bases in between. Looked up from germline, CDR1 is LNHDA and CDR2 is SQIVND (reference sequence). CDR3: CASSIGQLSNQPQHF. DNA of the CDR3: TGTGCCAGTAGTATCGGACAGTTGAGCAATCAGCCCCAGCATTTT.

This clone appeared a few times. The CDR3 nucleotides are TGTGCCAGCAGCCAAGCCCCTGGAAACACCATATATTTT. Translating it yields CASSQAPGNTIYF. The chain links TRBV9 to TRBJ1-3; no definite D call. V was clipped by 4 bases and J by 2 bases, with 7 bases between them. CDR1 SGDLS and CDR2 YYNGEE come from the germline V gene. The CDR3 extends over 13 amino acids.

This clone is a singleton in its sample. The rearrangement joins TRBV5-4 to TRBJ1-2, with D maybe TRBD1 (6 bases). V lost 4 bases to trimming and J lost 7 bases, with 17 bases between them. The CDR3 has 14 amino acids. The germline V gene has CDR1 SGHNT and CDR2 YYREEE (reference sequence). The CDR3 loop reads CASSPEDSFGGYTF. In DNA, the CDR3 is TGTGCCAGCAGCCCGGAGGACAGTTTTGGTGGCTACACCTTC.

V gene TRBV27 combines with J gene TRBJ2-7, with a weak D call TRBD2 (7 bases). CDR1 is MNHEY and CDR2 is SMNVEV in the germline V gene (reference sequence). Trimming removed 3 bases from V and 3 bases from J, with 15 bases in between. The CDR3 spans 15 residues. Here the CDR3 DNA reads TGTGCCAGCAGTTTCCCCGGGGGGCGCCTCTACGAGCAGTACTTC. Protein product: CASSFPGGRLYEQYF.

The rearrangement links TRBV25-1 to TRBJ2-6; D perhaps matches TRBD2 (5 bases). The CDR3 is 14 residues long. Germline V gene sequence: CDR1 MGHDK, CDR2 SYGVNS. V was cut by 4 bases and J by 2 bases, with 6 bases left in between. As DNA, the CDR3 is TGTGCCAGCAGTGGAGGGACTGGGGCCAACGTCCTGACTTTC. This gives the protein CASSGGTGANVLTF.